This T cell receptor (beta chain) was retrieved from a study of OX40 agonist ivuxolimab in advanced cancers. This CDR3 contains 15 residues. CDR1 and CDR2 (germline): SGHTA, FQGTGA. The germline V and J ends were trimmed by 5 bases and 0 bases, with 12 bases remaining between them. Profiling relied on immunoSEQ multiplex PCR, and the TCRdb table lists in-frame clones only, not all of them. This table holds approximately 83,000 clones, approximately 81% found once. This chain links TRBV7-3 with TRBJ2-3, with D perhaps being TRBD1 or TRBD2 (5 bases each). This TCR came from an adult with an advanced solid tumor such as melanoma, head and neck, liver or kidney cancer. Material: CD4+ or CD8+ T cells sorted from blood, obtained in a trial of the OX40 agonist ivuxolimab. The CDR3 reads CASSAGTASTDTQYF. CDR3 DNA: TGTGCCAGCAGCGCCGGGACGGCTAGCACAGATACGCAGTATTTT.